The 3 T cell receptor beta chains listed next were all sequenced from one sample in a study of persistence of HIV-infected CD4 T cells. Sequencing used immunoSEQ version 4 in survey mode. Assay: immunoSEQ multiplex PCR; the TCRdb copy retains only in-frame clones and omits some. Of around 32,000 clones listed, roughly 71% were seen once; the top ten hold 1.4%. Their antigens remain unidentified. The stimulus was an HIV-1 Gag 15-mer peptide pool, 0.85 to 1 ug/peptide/mL. Sorting of responding CD4+ T cells relied on upregulated CD40 ligand together with CD69. This specimen consisted of CD4+ T cells sorted from PBMCs after roughly 18-hour stimulation, obtained from a patient who received antiretroviral therapy. The receptors shown here come from an adult man with HIV who was CMV-seropositive.

The chain employs TRBV19 and TRBJ2-3; no firm D call. V lost 3 bases to trimming and J lost 4 bases, with 8 bases between them. CDR1 and CDR2 (germline): LNHDA, SQIVND (reference sequence). This CDR3 spans 13 amino acids. CDR3 region: CASSIGPADTQYF. CDR3 nucleotides: TGTGCCAGTAGTATTGGACCCGCAGATACGCAGTATTTT.

This CDR3 is CASSLEVAGNIQYF. DNA of the CDR3: TGTGCCAGCAGCTTAGAAGTAGCAGGGAACATTCAGTACTTC. The J gene is TRBJ2-4, the V gene TRBV11-2, with D possibly TRBD1 on 5 matching bases. This CDR3 is built from 14 residues. V was cut by 0 bases and J by 7 bases, with 10 bases left in between. From germline, CDR1 is SGHAT and CDR2 FQNNGV.

This clone turned up a few times. The CDR3 here is CASSQREGLAEAFF. CDR3 nucleotide sequence: TGTGCCAGCAGCCAAAGGGAGGGGCTAGCTGAAGCTTTCTTT. This chain joins TRBV3-1 (or the pseudogene TRBV3-2) and TRBJ1-1, with TRBD1 as a possible D gene (5 bases). The CDR3 loop spans 14 amino acids. Germline-derived CDR1 and CDR2 are LGHDT and YNNKEL (reference sequence). Deletions cut 2 bases from V and 6 bases from J, with 13 bases between.